This T cell receptor (beta chain) is drawn from a study of T cells after yellow fever vaccination. This clonotype came up a few times. The antigen remains unidentified. Study-wide results and caveats: The secondary response was weaker but peaked faster, day 5 versus 15. Reappearance after the booster was seen for most primary-vaccination clones, at roughly 96% CD4 and 70% to 90% CD8.

The germline V and J ends were trimmed by 3 bases and 6 bases, with 8 bases remaining between them. The germline V gene encodes CDR1 KGHDR and CDR2 SFDVKD. The CDR3 has 13 amino acids. TCRdb re-analysed the 5' RACE reads in MiXCR, keeping a single row per CDR3 protein. This sample carries hundreds of thousands of distinct CDR3 sequences, roughly 14% of them seen once, and the ten largest clones take around an eighth. This receptor was identified in a man aged 25 to 40 who received the YFV17D yellow fever vaccine. The chain carries TRBV24-1 and TRBJ2-1; D is ambiguous. Material: PBMCs, obtained on the day of the yellow fever booster vaccination. The CDR3 loop reads CATSDSLTNEQFF. Here the CDR3 DNA reads TGTGCCACCAGTGATAGCCTAACCAATGAGCAGTTCTTC.